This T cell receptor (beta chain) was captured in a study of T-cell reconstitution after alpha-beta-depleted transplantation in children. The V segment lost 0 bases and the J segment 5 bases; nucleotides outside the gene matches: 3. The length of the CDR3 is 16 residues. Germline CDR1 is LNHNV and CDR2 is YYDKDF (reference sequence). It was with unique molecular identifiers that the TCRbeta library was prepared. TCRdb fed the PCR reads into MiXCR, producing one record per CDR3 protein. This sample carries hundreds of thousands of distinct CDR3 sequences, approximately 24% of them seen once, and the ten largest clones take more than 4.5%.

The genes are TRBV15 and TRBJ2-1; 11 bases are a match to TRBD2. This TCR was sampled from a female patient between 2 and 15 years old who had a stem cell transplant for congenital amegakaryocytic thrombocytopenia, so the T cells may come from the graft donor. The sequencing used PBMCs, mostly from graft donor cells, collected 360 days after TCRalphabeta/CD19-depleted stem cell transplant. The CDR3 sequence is CATSRELAGVDNEQFF. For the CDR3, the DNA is TGTGCCACCAGCAGAGAACTAGCGGGGGTCGACAATGAGCAGTTCTTC.